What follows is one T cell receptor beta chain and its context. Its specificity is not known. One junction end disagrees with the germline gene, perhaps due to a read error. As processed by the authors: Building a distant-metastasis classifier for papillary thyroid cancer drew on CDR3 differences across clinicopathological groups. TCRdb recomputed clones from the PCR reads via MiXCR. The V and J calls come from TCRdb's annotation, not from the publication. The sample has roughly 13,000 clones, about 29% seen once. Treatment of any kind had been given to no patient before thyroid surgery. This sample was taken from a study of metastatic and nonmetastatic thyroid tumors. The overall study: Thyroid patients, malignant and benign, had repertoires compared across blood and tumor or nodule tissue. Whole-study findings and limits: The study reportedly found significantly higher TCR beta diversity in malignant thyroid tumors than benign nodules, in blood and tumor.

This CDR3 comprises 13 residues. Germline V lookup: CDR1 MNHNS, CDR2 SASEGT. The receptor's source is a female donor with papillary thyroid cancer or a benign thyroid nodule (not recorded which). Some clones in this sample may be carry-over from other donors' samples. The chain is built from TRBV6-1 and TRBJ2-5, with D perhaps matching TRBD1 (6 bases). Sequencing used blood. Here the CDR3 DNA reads TGTGCAAGCAGTCAAGGGGGTAGTGAGACCCAGTACTTC. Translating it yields CASSQGGSETQYF.